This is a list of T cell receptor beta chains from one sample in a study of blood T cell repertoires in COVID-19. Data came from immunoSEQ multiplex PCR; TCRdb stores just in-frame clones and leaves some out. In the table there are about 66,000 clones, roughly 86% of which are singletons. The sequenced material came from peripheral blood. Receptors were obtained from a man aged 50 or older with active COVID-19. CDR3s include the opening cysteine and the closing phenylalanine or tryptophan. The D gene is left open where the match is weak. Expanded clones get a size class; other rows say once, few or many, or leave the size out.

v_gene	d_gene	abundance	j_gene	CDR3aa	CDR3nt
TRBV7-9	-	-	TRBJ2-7	CASSLGGDFWEQYF	TGTGCCAGCAGCTTAGGAGGGGACTTTTGGGAGCAGTACTTC
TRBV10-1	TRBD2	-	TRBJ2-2	CASSDWASGTNTGELFF	TGCGCCAGCAGTGATTGGGCTAGCGGGACGAACACCGGGGAGCTGTTTTTT
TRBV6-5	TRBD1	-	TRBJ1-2	CASSLGQGTNGYTF	TGTGCCAGCAGTTTAGGACAGGGGACGAATGGCTACACCTTC
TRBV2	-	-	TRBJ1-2	CASSEFPGVGYGYTF	TGTGCCAGCAGTGAATTCCCGGGAGTCGGCTATGGCTACACCTTC
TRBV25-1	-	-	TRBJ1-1	CASSESAQGGAFF	TGTGCCAGCAGTGAATCAGCGCAGGGAGGAGCTTTCTTT
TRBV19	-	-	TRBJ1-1	CASRRGGTEAFF	TGTGCCAGTAGGCGAGGGGGCACTGAAGCTTTCTTT
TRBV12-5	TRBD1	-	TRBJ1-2	CASGLGQGIVGYTF	TGTGCTAGTGGTTTGGGACAGGGAATTGTTGGCTACACCTTC
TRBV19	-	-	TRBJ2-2	CASTRTANTGELFF	TGTGCCAGCACTAGGACGGCGAACACCGGGGAGCTGTTTTTT
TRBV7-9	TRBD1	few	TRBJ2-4	CASSLAADRAKNIQYF	TGTGCCAGCAGCTTAGCCGCGGACAGGGCCAAAAACATTCAGTACTTC
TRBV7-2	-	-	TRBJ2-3	CASSLASGVAAYTQYF	TGTGCCAGCAGCTTAGCATCAGGGGTAGCTGCTTACACGCAGTATTTT
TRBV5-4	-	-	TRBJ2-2	CASSSPRGRTGELFF	TGTGCCAGCAGCTCGCCCCGGGGAAGGACCGGGGAGCTGTTTTTT
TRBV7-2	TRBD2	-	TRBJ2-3	CASSLTFSGGAGTDTQYF	TGTGCCAGCAGCTTAACCTTTAGCGGGGGGGCTGGGACAGATACGCAGTATTTT
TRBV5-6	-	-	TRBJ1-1	CASSRVRAEYEAFF	TGTGCCAGCAGTCGAGTGAGGGCAGAATATGAAGCTTTCTTT
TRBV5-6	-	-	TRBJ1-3	CASSLSGRYTIYF	TGTGCCAGCAGCTTGTCTGGGAGGTACACCATATATTTT
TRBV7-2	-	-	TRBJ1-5	CASSFGGTSNQPQHF	TGTGCCAGCAGCTTTGGAGGGACTAGCAATCAGCCCCAGCATTTT
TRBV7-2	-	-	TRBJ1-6	CASSKKVGQVNSPLHF	TGTGCCAGCAGTAAAAAAGTGGGGCAGGTTAATTCACCCCTCCACTTT
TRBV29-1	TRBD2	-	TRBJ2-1	CSVASGTRIMWEQFF	TGCAGCGTAGCGTCCGGGACTAGGATTATGTGGGAGCAGTTCTTC
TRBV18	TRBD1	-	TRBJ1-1	CASSQRGQGAFF	TGTGCCAGCTCACAAAGGGGGCAAGGTGCTTTCTTT
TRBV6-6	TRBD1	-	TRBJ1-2	CASSSQGARGYTF	TGTGCCAGCAGTTCTCAGGGGGCGCGGGGCTACACCTTC
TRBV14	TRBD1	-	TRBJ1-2	CASSQGTGTGRYTF	TGTGCCAGCAGCCAAGGGACAGGGACAGGGCGCTACACCTTC
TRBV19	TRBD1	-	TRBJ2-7	CASSIGTGYPYEQYF	TGTGCCAGTAGTATAGGGACAGGGTACCCCTACGAGCAGTACTTC
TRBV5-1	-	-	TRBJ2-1	CASSFNLAGEQFF	TGCGCCAGCAGCTTCAATCTAGCCGGTGAGCAGTTCTTC
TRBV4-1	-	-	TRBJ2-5	CASSPPDRGQETQYF	TGCGCCAGCAGCCCCCCGGATAGGGGGCAAGAGACCCAGTACTTC
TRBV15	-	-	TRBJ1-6	CATSRGTPNNSPLHF	TGTGCCACCAGCAGAGGGACACCTAATAATTCACCCCTCCACTTT
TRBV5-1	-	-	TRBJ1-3	CASSLEPGSGNTIYF	TGCGCCAGCAGCTTGGAACCAGGCTCCGGAAACACCATATATTTT
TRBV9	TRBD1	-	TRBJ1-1	CASSARQGRWNTEAFF	TGTGCCAGCAGCGCCCGACAGGGGCGGTGGAACACTGAAGCTTTCTTT
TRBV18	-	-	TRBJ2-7	CASGEVGLPYEQYF	TGTGCCAGCGGGGAGGTGGGCCTACCTTACGAGCAGTACTTC
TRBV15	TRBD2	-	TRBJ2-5	CATSWGLAGGKQETQYF	TGTGCCACCAGCTGGGGACTAGCGGGGGGAAAACAAGAGACCCAGTACTTC
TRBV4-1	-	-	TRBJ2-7	CASSQRHDNTYEQYF	TGCGCCAGCAGCCAACGCCACGATAACACCTACGAGCAGTACTTC
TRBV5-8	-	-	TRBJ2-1	CASSISIGGSYNEQFF	TGTGCCAGCAGCATATCTATAGGGGGCTCCTACAATGAGCAGTTCTTC
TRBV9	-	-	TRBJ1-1	CASSPRTVNSEAFF	TGTGCCAGCAGCCCCCGGACAGTGAACTCTGAAGCTTTCTTT
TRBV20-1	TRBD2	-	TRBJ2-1	CSASFPSGRASNEQFF	TGCAGTGCTAGTTTCCCGAGCGGGAGGGCTAGTAATGAGCAGTTCTTC
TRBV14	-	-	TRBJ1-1	CASSQAGMNTEAFF	TGTGCCAGCAGCCAAGCAGGTATGAACACTGAAGCTTTCTTT
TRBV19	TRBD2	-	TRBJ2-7	CASTSSGLREQYF	TGTGCGAGTACGTCTAGCGGGCTACGAGAGCAGTACTTC
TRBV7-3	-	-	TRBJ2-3	CASSEGLSDTQYF	TGTGCCAGCAGCGAAGGACTGTCAGATACGCAGTATTTT
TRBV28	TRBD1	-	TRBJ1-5	CASSRQGQPQHF	TGTGCCAGCAGTCGACAGGGTCAGCCCCAGCATTTT
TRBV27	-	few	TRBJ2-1	CASDTRVEQFF	TGTGCCAGTGATACCAGGGTAGAGCAGTTCTTC
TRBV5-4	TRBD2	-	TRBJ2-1	CASHSGRNEQFF	TGTGCCAGCCATAGCGGGAGAAATGAGCAGTTCTTC
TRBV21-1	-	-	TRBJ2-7	CASSKQRGSYEQYF	TGTGCCAGCAGCAAGCAGCGGGGGAGCTACGAGCAGTACTTC
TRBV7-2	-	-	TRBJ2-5	CASSLIAGPSIETQYF	TGTGCCAGCAGCTTAATCGCGGGACCGAGCATTGAGACCCAGTACTTC
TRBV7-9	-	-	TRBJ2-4	CASSPLGRAANNIQYF	TGTGCCAGCAGCCCATTAGGGAGAGCCGCTAACAACATTCAGTACTTC
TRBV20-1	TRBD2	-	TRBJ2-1	CSASGTSGSNYNEQFF	TGCAGTGCTAGTGGGACTAGCGGGAGTAATTACAATGAGCAGTTCTTC
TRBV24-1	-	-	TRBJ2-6	CATSDRPVSGANVLTF	TGTGCCACCAGTGATCGTCCGGTCTCTGGGGCCAACGTCCTGACTTTC